This is a list of T cell receptor beta chains from one sample in a study of CD8 T cells in ankylosing spondylitis. TCRdb re-analysed the 5' RACE reads in MiXCR, keeping a single row per CDR3 protein. The data hold about 700,000 distinct CDR3 sequences, with 15% to 20% observed a single time. Sequencing used blood, either unsorted or a sorted T cell fraction (not recorded which). The receptors shown here come from a male donor with ankylosing spondylitis. CDR3s include the opening cysteine and the closing phenylalanine or tryptophan. Each record gives: V gene, D gene, clone size, J gene, CDR3 protein, CDR3 DNA. D genes are given only for firm matches. Part of the rows lack a size; the others show once, few, many or a class for expanded clones.

>TRBV5-1|TRBD2|.|TRBJ2-2
CASSAPGGGTTGELFF
TGCGCCAGCAGCGCCCCCGGGGGGGGGACCACCGGGGAGCTGTTTTTT
>TRBV6-2/TRBV6-3|.|.|TRBJ1-5
CATLPRGRNQPQHF
TGTGCCACCCTACCGCGGGGCCGCAATCAGCCCCAGCATTTT
>TRBV10-3|.|few|TRBJ1-2
CAISDGRTVYGYTF
TGTGCCATCAGTGATGGGCGGACGGTCTATGGCTACACCTTC
>TRBV4-1|TRBD2|once|TRBJ2-1
CASSQTSGSEIEQFF
TGCGCCAGCAGCCAAACTAGCGGGAGCGAGATTGAGCAGTTCTTC
>TRBV4-1|.|few|TRBJ1-2
CASSQDQLGGYGYTF
TGCGCCAGCAGCCAAGATCAGCTGGGGGGCTATGGCTACACCTTC
>TRBV25-1|.|few|TRBJ2-2
CASSESVGGYTGELFF
TGTGCCAGCAGTGAATCGGTAGGGGGTTACACCGGGGAGCTGTTTTTT
>TRBV28|TRBD1|few|TRBJ2-7
CASSGDREGVREQYF
TGTGCCAGCAGCGGGGACAGGGAAGGAGTTAGGGAGCAGTACTTC
>TRBV14|TRBD1|.|TRBJ2-2
CASSARTGRVGELFF
TGTGCCAGCAGCGCCAGGACAGGGCGCGTCGGGGAGCTGTTTTTT
>TRBV7-6|TRBD1|few|TRBJ2-2
CASSLGTGARELFF
TGTGCCAGCAGCCTCGGGACAGGGGCCCGGGAGCTGTTTTTT
>TRBV29-1|TRBD2|few|TRBJ2-7
CSVDGGRVDEQYF
TGCAGCGTTGACGGAGGGAGGGTGGACGAGCAGTACTTC
>TRBV11-3|TRBD2|few|TRBJ2-3
CASSLDQALAQDTQYF
TGTGCCAGCAGCTTAGATCAGGCACTAGCGCAAGATACGCAGTATTTT
>TRBV5-1|.|few|TRBJ2-3
CASSLQVFDTQYF
TGCGCCAGCAGCTTACAGGTTTTCGATACGCAGTATTTT
>TRBV12-3/TRBV12-4|TRBD1|few|TRBJ2-3
CASIHPWGGQGKDTQYF
TGTGCCAGCATCCACCCCTGGGGGGGACAGGGGAAGGATACGCAGTATTTT
>TRBV9|TRBD2|.|TRBJ2-1
CASSGTSGTYSYNEQFF
TGTGCCAGCAGCGGGACTAGCGGGACCTACTCCTACAATGAGCAGTTCTTC
>TRBV24-1|.|.|TRBJ1-1
CATSDTGAEAFF
TGTGCCACCAGTGATACGGGGGCTGAAGCTTTCTTT
>TRBV29-1|TRBD2|.|TRBJ2-7
CSVSVASGRHYEQYF
TGCAGCGTCTCAGTGGCTAGCGGGAGGCACTACGAGCAGTACTTC
>TRBV12-3/TRBV12-4|TRBD2|.|TRBJ2-5
CASSRLSSGSSETQYF
TGTGCCAGCAGCCGGCTATCTAGCGGGAGTTCAGAGACCCAGTACTTC
>TRBV4-3|.|many|TRBJ2-7
CASSQDRKSYEQYF
TGCGCCAGCAGCCAAGATAGGAAGTCCTACGAGCAGTACTTC
>TRBV5-1|.|.|TRBJ2-7
CASSLVTAGTYEQYF
TGCGCCAGCAGCTTGGTAACGGCAGGGACCTACGAGCAGTACTTC
>TRBV27|TRBD1|.|TRBJ1-5
CASSLSDRPNQPQHF
TGTGCCAGCAGTTTATCGGACAGGCCGAATCAGCCCCAGCATTTT
>TRBV20-1|TRBD2|once|TRBJ2-7
CSARDTSGSPYEQYF
TGCAGTGCTAGAGATACTAGCGGGTCCCCCTACGAGCAGTACTTC
>TRBV6-2/TRBV6-3|.|once|TRBJ2-6
CASSPPKKSGANVLTF
TGTGCCAGCAGTCCCCCCAAGAAGTCTGGGGCCAACGTCCTGACTTTC
>TRBV7-9|TRBD1|.|TRBJ2-5
CASSLFKQGVETQYF
TGTGCCAGCAGCTTATTTAAACAGGGGGTAGAGACCCAGTACTTC
>TRBV10-1|.|.|TRBJ2-7
CASSESGVGKIEQYF
TGCGCCAGCAGTGAGTCCGGGGTAGGGAAAATCGAGCAGTACTTC
>TRBV29-1|.|few|TRBJ2-3
CSVDSPSGNTQYF
TGCAGCGTTGATTCTCCCAGTGGCAATACGCAGTATTTT
>TRBV2|.|few|TRBJ1-3
CASSEHGSSGNTIYF
TGTGCCAGCAGTGAACACGGTAGCTCTGGAAACACCATATATTTT
>TRBV7-9|.|few|TRBJ1-4
CASSLGLDEKLFF
TGTGCCAGCAGCCTGGGGTTAGATGAAAAACTGTTTTTT
>TRBV7-2|.|many|TRBJ1-4
CASSRGLSNEKLFF
TGTGCCAGCAGCCGCGGACTGTCTAATGAAAAACTGTTTTTT
>TRBV20-1|TRBD1|.|TRBJ2-3
CRIRGSTDTQYF
TGCAGAATCAGGGGGAGCACAGATACGCAGTATTTT
>TRBV4-2|.|.|TRBJ2-1
CASSQDNDASSYNEQFF
TGTGCCAGCAGCCAAGATAACGACGCCAGCTCCTACAATGAGCAGTTCTTC
>TRBV7-2|.|.|TRBJ2-2
CASSLVGLAVGELFF
TGTGCCAGCAGCTTAGTGGGCTTGGCGGTCGGGGAGCTGTTTTTT
>TRBV5-1|.|.|TRBJ2-7
CASSWPKEGSYEQYF
TGCGCCAGCAGCTGGCCTAAGGAGGGCAGCTACGAGCAGTACTTC
>TRBV7-3|TRBD2|.|TRBJ2-2
CASSLAGGPGITGELFF
TGTGCCAGCAGCTTAGCGGGGGGGCCGGGGATCACCGGGGAGCTGTTTTTT
>TRBV12-3/TRBV12-4|.|.|TRBJ2-7
CASSRDTLLAEQYF
TGTGCCAGCAGTCGGGATACGTTACTAGCCGAGCAGTACTTC
>TRBV29-1|.|many|TRBJ2-1
CSVEEGGGSSYNEQFF
TGCAGCGTTGAAGAGGGGGGCGGGAGCTCCTACAATGAGCAGTTCTTC
>TRBV27|TRBD2|few|TRBJ2-3
CASMGLAGVTDTQYF
TGTGCCAGCATGGGACTAGCGGGAGTAACGGATACGCAGTATTTT
>TRBV20-1|TRBD1|.|TRBJ2-1
CSARIQTGGPYNEQFF
TGCAGTGCTAGAATCCAGACAGGGGGTCCCTACAATGAGCAGTTCTTC
>TRBV7-2|.|few|TRBJ2-5
CASSLVSGALGETQYF
TGTGCCAGCAGCTTAGTTTCGGGGGCCCTAGGAGAGACCCAGTACTTC
>TRBV4-3|.|.|TRBJ2-7
CASSPARNYEQYF
TGCGCCAGCAGCCCGGCCCGGAACTACGAGCAGTACTTC
>TRBV6-1|TRBD2|.|TRBJ2-3
CASTDSGNSRDTQYF
TGTGCCAGCACCGATAGCGGGAACTCTAGGGATACGCAGTATTTT
>TRBV6-1|.|.|TRBJ2-7
CASSEWLYSYEQYF
TGTGCCAGCAGTGAATGGCTCTACTCCTACGAGCAGTACTTC
>TRBV7-8|TRBD2|.|TRBJ2-2
CASSPVPGLVSTGELFF
TGTGCCAGCAGCCCCGTACCGGGACTAGTAAGCACCGGGGAGCTGTTTTTT
>TRBV27|.|.|TRBJ1-5
CASKVYGNSNQPQHF
TGTGCCAGCAAAGTGTACGGAAATAGCAATCAGCCCCAGCATTTT
>TRBV20-1|.|.|TRBJ1-2
CSARTVIGGYTF
TGCAGTGCTAGAACAGTTATCGGTGGCTACACCTTC
>TRBV4-1|TRBD2|.|TRBJ2-1
CASSQGDSGSNYNEQFF
TGCGCCAGCAGCCAAGGCGATAGCGGGAGCAACTACAATGAGCAGTTCTTC
>TRBV7-8|.|few|TRBJ2-1
CASRPGPDSYNEQFF
TGTGCCAGTCGTCCGGGACCCGACTCCTACAATGAGCAGTTCTTC
>TRBV6-5|.|.|TRBJ2-7
CASSYADPLERMDYEQYF
TGTGCCAGCAGTTACGCCGACCCCCTTGAGCGGATGGACTACGAGCAGTACTTC
>TRBV6-2/TRBV6-3|.|few|TRBJ2-5
CASSYHGGTQETQYF
TGTGCCAGCAGTTACCACGGGGGAACACAAGAGACCCAGTACTTC
>TRBV29-1|TRBD1|few|TRBJ2-1
CSVTPFKGANNEQFF
TGCAGCGTTACCCCTTTCAAGGGGGCCAACAATGAGCAGTTCTTC
>TRBV7-9|.|.|TRBJ2-3
CASSLGQFNTQYF
TGTGCCAGCAGCTTAGGCCAGTTTAATACGCAGTATTTT
>TRBV15|TRBD2|.|TRBJ2-7
CATSTPSGKDEQYF
TGTGCCACCAGCACACCTAGCGGGAAGGACGAGCAGTACTTC
>TRBV9|TRBD1|few|TRBJ1-3
CASSEVWGQGVGNTIYF
TGTGCCAGCAGCGAGGTCTGGGGACAGGGTGTCGGAAACACCATATATTTT
>TRBV30|.|once|TRBJ2-3
CAWGEVGSQGRVTDTQYF
TGTGCCTGGGGGGAAGTCGGGTCACAGGGACGTGTCACAGATACGCAGTATTTT
>TRBV20-1|TRBD2|few|TRBJ2-1
CSARDTSGWYEQFF
TGCAGTGCTAGAGATACTAGCGGGTGGTATGAGCAGTTCTTC